Each of the 13 T cell receptor beta chains below was sequenced from the same sample in a study of blood T cell repertoires in COVID-19. Sequencing used immunoSEQ multiplex PCR; TCRdb keeps in-frame clones, though not all of them. The top ten hold 11% of the sample, which has over 100,000 clones, roughly 85% seen once. Material: peripheral blood. These receptors were obtained from an elderly man with acute or convalescent COVID-19.

The V call is TRBV7-3, the J call TRBJ2-5; 7 positions match TRBD2. The J segment lost 1 base and the V segment lost 5 bases, leaving 7 bases of the junction unmatched. This CDR3 contains 15 residues. Per the germline V gene, CDR1 is SGHTA and CDR2 is FQGTGA. CDR3 nucleotide sequence: TGTGCCAGCAGCATCGATAGCGGGCCCCAAGAGACCCAGTACTTC. Translation: CASSIDSGPQETQYF. The full variable domain, in which reference TRBV7-3 and TRBJ2-5 provide the parts outside the CDR3, is GAGVSQTPSNKVTEKGKYVELRCDPISGHTALYWYRQSLGQGPEFLIYFQGTGAADDSGLPNDRFFAVRPEGSVSTLKIQRTERGDSAVYLCASSIDSGPQETQYFGPGTRLLVL.

This rearrangement joins TRBV7-2 to TRBJ2-7; 9 bases are shared with TRBD1. V trimming: 5 bases; J trimming: 2 bases; junction bases outside the gene matches: 7. Germline V gives CDR1 SGHTA, CDR2 FQGNSA. The length of the CDR3 is 15 residues. Here the CDR3 DNA reads TGTGCCAGCAGCCTGGGACAGGGTGAGACCTACGAGCAGTACTTC. Its translation: CASSLGQGETYEQYF. Based on the CDR3 plus reference TRBV7-2 and TRBJ2-7, the full variable domain is GAGVSQSPSNKVTEKGKDVELRCDPISGHTALYWYRQSLGQGLEFLIYFQGNSAPDKSGLPSDRFSAERTGGSVSTLTIQRTQQEDSAVYLCASSLGQGETYEQYFGPGTRLTVT.

The CDR3 is CASSIFYRFNYGYTF. The CDR3 DNA sequence: TGTGCCAGTAGTATCTTCTACCGATTTAACTATGGCTACACCTTC. The V and J genes are TRBV19 and TRBJ1-2; D gene ambiguous. The V and J ends lost 3 bases and 1 base respectively, with 12 bases between them. From germline, CDR1 is LNHDA and CDR2 SQIVND (reference sequence). The CDR3 extends over 15 amino acids.

The rearrangement uses TRBV3-1 (or the pseudogene TRBV3-2) and TRBJ1-2; D is ambiguous. This CDR3 spans 13 amino acids. In germline, CDR1 is LGHDT, CDR2 YNNKEL (reference sequence). V was cut by 4 bases and J by 6 bases, with 12 bases left in between. The CDR3 sequence: CASSPTGLDGYTF. The CDR3 DNA sequence: TGTGCCAGCAGCCCGACGGGTCTGGATGGCTACACCTTC.

This chain joins TRBV4-1 and TRBJ1-3; D is unresolved. CDR1 and CDR2 (germline): MGHRA, YSYEKL. V shed 0 bases and J shed 0 bases, with 6 bases lying between them. This CDR3 has 15 amino acids. The CDR3 DNA reads TGCGCCAGCAGCCAAGACACCAGCTCTGGAAACACCATATATTTT. Translating it yields CASSQDTSSGNTIYF.

The V and J genes are TRBV5-1 and TRBJ1-6; D might be TRBD1 (6 bases). The CDR3 contains 17 residues. Germline V lookup: CDR1 SGHRS, CDR2 YFSETQ. The V end was cut by 4 bases, the J end by 5 bases, with 19 bases between. CDR3 amino acids: CASSTSGGAKNNSPLHF. In DNA, the CDR3 is TGCGCCAGCAGCACCTCGGGGGGGGCGAAAAATAATTCACCCCTCCACTTT.

The chain combines TRBV4-3 with TRBJ2-5; 12 bases agree with TRBD2. V dropped 0 bases and J dropped 5; count of bases not matched to a gene: 10. CDR1 and CDR2 from the germline V gene are LGHNA and YSLEER. The CDR3 has 18 amino acids. The CDR3 is CASSQDMSSGRAGETQYF. In DNA form, the CDR3 reads TGCGCCAGCAGCCAAGATATGTCTAGCGGGAGGGCCGGGGAGACCCAGTACTTC.

The chain uses TRBV14 and TRBJ2-7, with 7 nucleotides matching TRBD2. CDR3 length equals 13 residues. Germline CDR1 reads SGHDN; CDR2 reads FVKESK. Trimming cost V 1 base and J 5 bases; bases outside gene matches: 2. CDR3 amino acids: CASSQAGGNEQYF. The CDR3 region has the DNA TGTGCCAGCAGCCAAGCCGGGGGGAACGAGCAGTACTTC.

The J gene is TRBJ1-5, the V gene TRBV6-5, with D tentatively TRBD1 (5 bases). Germline loops: CDR1 MNHEY, CDR2 SVGAGI. Trimming removed 6 bases from V and 1 base from J, with 13 bases in between. CDR3 size: 15 residues. CDR3 sequence (DNA): TGTGCCAGCAGCAACCAGGGAGGCAGCAATCAGCCCCAGCATTTT. Amino acids: CASSNQGGSNQPQHF.

The chain has TRBV19 and TRBJ1-1; perhaps TRBD1 as D (5 bases). Germline V lookup: CDR1 LNHDA, CDR2 SQIVND (reference sequence). The V gene lost 0 bases and the J gene lost 8 bases, with 10 bases spanning the gap. This CDR3 spans 13 amino acids. CDR3 nucleotide sequence: TGTGCCAGTAGTATAGAGGGGGGGTTCGAAGCTTTCTTT. This codes for CASSIEGGFEAFF.

The V and J genes are TRBV3-1 (or the pseudogene TRBV3-2) and TRBJ1-1; no reliable D call. CDR3 length: 12 residues. V dropped 3 bases and J dropped 4 bases, with 6 bases sitting between them. The germline V gene encodes CDR1 LGHDT and CDR2 YNNKEL (reference sequence). CDR3 loop: CASSHESTEAFF. DNA for the CDR3: TGTGCCAGCAGCCACGAGAGCACTGAAGCTTTCTTT.

This clone occurred a few times. The chain couples TRBV27 to TRBJ2-2, with 9 positions matching TRBD1. In germline, CDR1 is MNHEY, CDR2 SMNVEV (reference sequence). The junction had 1 base not matched to a gene; V was cut back by 2 bases and J by 3 bases. There are 15 residues in the CDR3. DNA for the CDR3: TGTGCCAGCAGTTTAGGGACAGGGCACACCGGGGAGCTGTTTTTT. It specifies CASSLGTGHTGELFF.

The chain uses TRBV11-2 and TRBJ1-6; TRBD1 matches at 10 bases. This CDR3 has 14 amino acids. V gave up 4 bases and J gave up 10 bases; unmatched junction bases: 4. Looked up from germline, CDR1 is SGHAT and CDR2 is FQNNGV. The DNA of the CDR3 is TGTGCCAGCAGCTCTGACAGGGGGCAATCACCCCTCCACTTT. Protein sequence: CASSSDRGQSPLHF.